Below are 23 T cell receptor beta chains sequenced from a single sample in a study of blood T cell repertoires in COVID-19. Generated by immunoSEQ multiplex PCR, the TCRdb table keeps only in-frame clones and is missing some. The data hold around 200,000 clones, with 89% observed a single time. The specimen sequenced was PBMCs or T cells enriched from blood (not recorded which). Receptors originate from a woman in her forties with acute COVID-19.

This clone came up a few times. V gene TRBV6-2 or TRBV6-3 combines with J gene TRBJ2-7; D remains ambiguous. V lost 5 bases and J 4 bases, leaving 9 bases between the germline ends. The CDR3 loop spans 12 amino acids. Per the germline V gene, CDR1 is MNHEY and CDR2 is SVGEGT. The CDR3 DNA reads TGTGCCAGCAGTCCGGCGGTTTACGAGCAGTACTTC. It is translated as CASSPAVYEQYF.

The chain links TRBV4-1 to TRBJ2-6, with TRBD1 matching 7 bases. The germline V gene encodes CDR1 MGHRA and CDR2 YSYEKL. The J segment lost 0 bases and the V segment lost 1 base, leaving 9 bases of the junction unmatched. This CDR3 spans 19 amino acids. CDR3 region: CASSQGFDRVSSGANVLTF. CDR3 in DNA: TGCGCCAGCAGCCAAGGCTTCGACAGGGTTAGCTCTGGGGCCAACGTCCTGACTTTC.

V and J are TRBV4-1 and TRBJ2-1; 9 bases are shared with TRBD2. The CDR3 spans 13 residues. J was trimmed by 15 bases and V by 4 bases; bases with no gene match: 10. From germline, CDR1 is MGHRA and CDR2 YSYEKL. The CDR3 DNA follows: TGCGCCAGCAGCCCCCTAGGCGGGACTAGCTGGTTCTTC. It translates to CASSPLGGTSWFF.

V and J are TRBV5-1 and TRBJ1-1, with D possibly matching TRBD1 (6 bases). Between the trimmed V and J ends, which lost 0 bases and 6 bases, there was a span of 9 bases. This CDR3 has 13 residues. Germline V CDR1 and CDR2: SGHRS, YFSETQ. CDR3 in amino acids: CASSLAPGAEAFF. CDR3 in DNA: TGCGCCAGCAGCTTGGCCCCAGGGGCTGAAGCTTTCTTT.

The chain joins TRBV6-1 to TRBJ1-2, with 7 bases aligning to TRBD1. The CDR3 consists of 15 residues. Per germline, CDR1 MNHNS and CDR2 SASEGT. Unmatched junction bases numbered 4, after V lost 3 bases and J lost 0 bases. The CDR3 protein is CASSETGRANYGYTF. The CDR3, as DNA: TGTGCCAGCAGTGAGACAGGGCGAGCTAACTATGGCTACACCTTC.

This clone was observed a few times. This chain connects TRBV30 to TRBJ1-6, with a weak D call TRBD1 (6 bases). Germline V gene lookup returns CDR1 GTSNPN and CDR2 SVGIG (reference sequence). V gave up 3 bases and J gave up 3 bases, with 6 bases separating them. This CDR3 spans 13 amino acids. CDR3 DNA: TGTGCCTGGAGGGACAGCTATAATTCACCCCTCCACTTT. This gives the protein CAWRDSYNSPLHF.

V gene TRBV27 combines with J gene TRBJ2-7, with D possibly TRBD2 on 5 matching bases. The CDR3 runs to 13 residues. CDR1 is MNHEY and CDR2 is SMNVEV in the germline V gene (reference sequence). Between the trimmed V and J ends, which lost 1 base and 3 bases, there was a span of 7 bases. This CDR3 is CASSLFRDYEQYF. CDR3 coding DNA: TGTGCCAGCAGTTTATTCCGGGACTACGAGCAGTACTTC.

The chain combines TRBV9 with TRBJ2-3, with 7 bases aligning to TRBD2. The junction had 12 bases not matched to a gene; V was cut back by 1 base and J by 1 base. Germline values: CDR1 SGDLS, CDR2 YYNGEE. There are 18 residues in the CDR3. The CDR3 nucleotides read TGTGCCAGCAGCGTATTTAGTGGCGGGAGAGCTCGCACAGATACGCAGTATTTT. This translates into CASSVFSGGRARTDTQYF.

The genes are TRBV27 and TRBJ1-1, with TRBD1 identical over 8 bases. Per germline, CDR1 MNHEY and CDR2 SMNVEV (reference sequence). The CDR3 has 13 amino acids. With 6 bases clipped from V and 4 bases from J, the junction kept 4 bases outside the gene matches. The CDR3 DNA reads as TGTGCCAGCAGCCCCGACAGGGGCACTGAAGCTTTCTTT. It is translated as CASSPDRGTEAFF.

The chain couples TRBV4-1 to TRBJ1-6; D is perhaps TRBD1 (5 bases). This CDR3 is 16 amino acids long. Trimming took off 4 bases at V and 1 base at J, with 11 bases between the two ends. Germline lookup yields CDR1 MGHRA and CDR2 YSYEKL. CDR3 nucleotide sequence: TGCGCCAGCAGCCCAGACCGGGGGTCCTATAATTCACCCCTCCACTTT. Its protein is CASSPDRGSYNSPLHF.

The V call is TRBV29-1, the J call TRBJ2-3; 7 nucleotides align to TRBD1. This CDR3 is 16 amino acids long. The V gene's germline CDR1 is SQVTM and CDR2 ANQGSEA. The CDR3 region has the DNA TGCAGTATTGACAGGGCCCCGGAATTTAGCACAGATACGCAGTATTTT. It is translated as CSIDRAPEFSTDTQYF.

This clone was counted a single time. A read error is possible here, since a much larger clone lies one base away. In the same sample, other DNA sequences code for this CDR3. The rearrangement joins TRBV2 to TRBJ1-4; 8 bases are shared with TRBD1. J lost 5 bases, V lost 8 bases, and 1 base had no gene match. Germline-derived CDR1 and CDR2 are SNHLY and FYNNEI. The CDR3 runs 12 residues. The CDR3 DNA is TGTGCCAGCCGGGACAGGAATGAAAAACTGTTTTTT. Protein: CASRDRNEKLFF. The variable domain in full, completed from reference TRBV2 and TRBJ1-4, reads EPEVTQTPSHQVTQMGQEVILRCVPISNHLYFYWYRQILGQKVEFLVSFYNNEISEKSEIFDDQFSVERPDGSNFTLKIRSTKLEDSAMYFCASRDRNEKLFFGSGTQLSVL.

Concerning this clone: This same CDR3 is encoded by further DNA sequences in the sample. CDR3 nucleotides: TGTGCCAGTAGTATAGGGGGCGGTAGCTCCTACGAGCAGTACTTC. It specifies CASSIGGGSSYEQYF. The chain uses TRBV19 and TRBJ2-7; maybe TRBD1 (5 bases). Trimming left V 1 base short and J 0 bases short, with 10 bases between. There are 15 residues in the CDR3. Germline V lookup: CDR1 LNHDA, CDR2 SQIVND (reference sequence). Filled out from reference TRBV19 and TRBJ2-7, the complete variable domain reads DGGITQSPKYLFRKEGQNVTLSCEQNLNHDAMYWYRQDPGQGLRLIYYSQIVNDFQKGDIAEGYSVSREKKESFPLTVTSAQKNPTAFYLCASSIGGGSSYEQYFGPGTRLTVT.

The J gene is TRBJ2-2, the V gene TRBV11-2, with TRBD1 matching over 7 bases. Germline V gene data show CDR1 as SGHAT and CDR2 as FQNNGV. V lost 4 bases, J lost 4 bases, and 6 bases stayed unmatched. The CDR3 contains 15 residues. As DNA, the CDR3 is TGTGCCAGCAGCTACGACAGGGTAATCACCGGGGAGCTGTTTTTT. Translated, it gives CASSYDRVITGELFF. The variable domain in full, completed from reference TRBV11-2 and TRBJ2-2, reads EAGVAQSPRYKIIEKRQSVAFWCNPISGHATLYWYQQILGQGPKLLIQFQNNGVVDDSQLPKDRFSAERLKGVDSTLKIQPAKLEDSAVYLCASSYDRVITGELFFGEGSRLTVL.

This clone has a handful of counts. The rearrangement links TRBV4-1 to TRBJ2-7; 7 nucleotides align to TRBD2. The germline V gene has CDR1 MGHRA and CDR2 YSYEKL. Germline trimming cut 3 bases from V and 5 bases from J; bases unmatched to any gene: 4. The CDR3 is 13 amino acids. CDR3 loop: CASSHGLGDEQYF. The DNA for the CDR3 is TGCGCCAGCAGCCACGGACTAGGGGACGAGCAGTACTTC.

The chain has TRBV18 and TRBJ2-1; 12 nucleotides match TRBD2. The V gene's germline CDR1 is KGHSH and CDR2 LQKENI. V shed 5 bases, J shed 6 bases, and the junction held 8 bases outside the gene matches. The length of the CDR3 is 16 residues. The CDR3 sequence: CASSARTSGTLNEQFF. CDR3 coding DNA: TGTGCCAGCTCAGCACGGACTAGCGGGACCCTCAATGAGCAGTTCTTC.

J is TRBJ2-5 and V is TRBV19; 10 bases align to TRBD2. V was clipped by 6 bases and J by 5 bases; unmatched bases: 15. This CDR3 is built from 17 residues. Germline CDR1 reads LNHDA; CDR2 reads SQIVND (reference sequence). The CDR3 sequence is CASRTNSGGVGGETQYF. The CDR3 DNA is TGTGCCAGTAGGACAAACAGCGGGGGGGTCGGCGGCGAGACCCAGTACTTC.

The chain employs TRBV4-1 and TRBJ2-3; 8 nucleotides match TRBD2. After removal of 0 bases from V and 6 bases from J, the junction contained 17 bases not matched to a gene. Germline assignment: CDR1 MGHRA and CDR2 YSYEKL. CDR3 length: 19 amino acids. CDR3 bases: TGCGCCAGCAGCCAAGATGTCAGGCGGAGCGGGGGTTCCCCGGATACGCAGTATTTT. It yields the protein CASSQDVRRSGGSPDTQYF.

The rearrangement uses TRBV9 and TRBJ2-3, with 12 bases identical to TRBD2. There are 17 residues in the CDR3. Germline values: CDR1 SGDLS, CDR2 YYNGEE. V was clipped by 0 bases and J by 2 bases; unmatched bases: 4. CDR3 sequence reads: CASSVDLAGGNTDTQYF. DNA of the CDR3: TGTGCCAGCAGCGTAGATCTAGCGGGGGGGAACACAGATACGCAGTATTTT.

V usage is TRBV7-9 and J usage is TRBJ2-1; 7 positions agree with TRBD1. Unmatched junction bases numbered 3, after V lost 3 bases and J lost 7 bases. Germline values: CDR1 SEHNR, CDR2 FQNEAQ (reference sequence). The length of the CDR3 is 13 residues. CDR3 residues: CASSFGQVNEQFF. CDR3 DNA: TGTGCCAGCAGCTTTGGACAGGTGAATGAGCAGTTCTTC.

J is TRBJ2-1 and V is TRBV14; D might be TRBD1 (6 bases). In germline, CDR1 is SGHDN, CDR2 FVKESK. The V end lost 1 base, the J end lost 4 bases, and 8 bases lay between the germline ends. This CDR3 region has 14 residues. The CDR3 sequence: CASSQGQAYNEQFF. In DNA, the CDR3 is TGTGCCAGCAGCCAAGGACAGGCGTACAATGAGCAGTTCTTC.

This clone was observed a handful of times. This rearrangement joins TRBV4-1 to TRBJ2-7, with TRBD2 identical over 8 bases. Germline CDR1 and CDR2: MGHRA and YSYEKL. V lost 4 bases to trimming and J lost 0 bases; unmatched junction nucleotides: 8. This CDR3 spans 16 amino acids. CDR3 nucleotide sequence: TGCGCCAGCAGCCCCGAACTAGCGGCCCTCTCCTACGAGCAGTACTTC. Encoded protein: CASSPELAALSYEQYF.

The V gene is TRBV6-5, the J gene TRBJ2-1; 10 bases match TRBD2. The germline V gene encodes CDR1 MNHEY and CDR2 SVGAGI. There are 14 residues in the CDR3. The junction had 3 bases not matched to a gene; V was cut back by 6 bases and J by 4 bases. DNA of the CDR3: TGTGCCAGCAGCCGGACTAGCGGTTACAATGAGCAGTTCTTC. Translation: CASSRTSGYNEQFF.